The T cell receptor (beta chain) under discussion was sequenced for a study of blood T cell repertoires in COVID-19. Study background: Samples of COVID-19 (acute and convalescent) were obtained from the United States, Italy and Spain. T cells, B-cell-depleted T cells, or PBMCs provided the cDNA or gDNA that served as material.

As originally analysed: Amplification of reference gene primers was used by the study to estimate nucleated cell counts. TCRdb's copy holds only in-frame clones and misses some; the assay was immunoSEQ multiplex PCR. V and J calls and clone size are those listed in that table; D and trimming were worked out from the DNA. The sample has 100,000 or so clones; roughly 86% are singletons. Germline lookup yields CDR1 SGHTA and CDR2 FQGTGA. The CDR3 has 14 amino acids. With 8 bases removed from V and 5 bases from J, the gap between germline ends came to 18 bases. The receptor was isolated from a woman aged 60-75 years in a cohort sampled during active or convalescent COVID-19. V is TRBV7-3 and J is TRBJ2-5, with a tentative D call TRBD1 (5 bases). The sequenced sample was peripheral blood. CDR3 region: CASSLTAGWETQYF. In DNA form, the CDR3 reads TGTGCCAGCTCCCTAACGGCAGGGTGGGAGACCCAGTACTTC.